The next 24 T cell receptor beta chains were all read from a single sample in a study of cytomegalovirus exposure and HLA in healthy donors. PCR amplification relied on 60 Vbeta primers (plus 13 Jbeta primers). The table came from immunoSEQ multiplex PCR; TCRdb's copy has only in-frame clones and leaves some out. Here the sample spans some 120,000 clones, roughly 73% being singletons. Sequencing was carried out using PBMCs. The receptors were sampled from a woman in her twenties or thirties in good health and CMV-seronegative.

V is TRBV11-2 and J is TRBJ2-7; 9 bases fit TRBD1. Germline CDR1 SGHAT, CDR2 FQNNGV. J lost 7 bases, V lost 10 bases, and 8 bases had no gene match. This CDR3 is built from 12 residues. CDR3 sequence reads: CAINRGPGEQYF. DNA for the CDR3: TGTGCCATAAACAGGGGGCCTGGGGAGCAGTACTTC.

This clone was counted once. The rearrangement uses TRBV5-1 and TRBJ2-7; D may be TRBD2 (5 bases). V shed 4 bases and J shed 0 bases, with 11 bases lying between them. CDR3 size: 14 residues. The V gene's germline CDR1 is SGHRS and CDR2 YFSETQ. Here the CDR3 reads CASSSSGSSYEQYF. The CDR3 DNA follows: TGCGCCAGCAGCAGCAGCGGAAGCTCCTACGAGCAGTACTTC.

This sequence joins TRBV19 and TRBJ1-1; TRBD1 aligns across 10 bases. Per germline, CDR1 LNHDA and CDR2 SQIVND (reference sequence). The CDR3 loop spans 14 amino acids. J was trimmed by 5 bases and V by 7 bases; bases with no gene match: 7. The CDR3 nucleotides are TGTGCCAGTATTGGGACAGGGGATGGGACTGAAGCTTTCTTT. This sequence encodes CASIGTGDGTEAFF.

This clone appeared many times. Other nucleotide sequences in the sample specify the same CDR3. The chain employs TRBV6-1 and TRBJ1-5, with D tentatively TRBD1 (5 bases). The V gene's germline CDR1 is MNHNS and CDR2 SASEGT. Between the trimmed V and J ends, which lost 3 bases and 2 bases, there was a span of 8 bases. This CDR3 contains 14 residues. The CDR3 here is CASSEGGGNQPQHF. The CDR3 nucleotides are TGTGCCAGCAGTGAGGGAGGGGGCAATCAGCCCCAGCATTTT.

This clone was recorded only once. The rearrangement links TRBV10-3 to TRBJ2-5, with TRBD2 matching 8 bases. From germline, CDR1 is ENHRY and CDR2 SYGVKD. J was trimmed by 0 bases and V by 7 bases; bases with no gene match: 7. The CDR3 sequence is 15 residues long. The CDR3 nucleotides are TGTGCCATCAACCGGGGGGGCCTGAACCAAGAGACCCAGTACTTC. As protein: CAINRGGLNQETQYF.

The chain is built from TRBV6-5 and TRBJ2-2; D is undetermined. V was pared by 4 bases and J by 5 bases, with 8 bases between. The CDR3 is made up of 13 amino acids. Germline CDR1 MNHEY, CDR2 SVGAGI. The chain's CDR3 is CASSSRSTGELFF. Written as DNA, the CDR3 is TGTGCCAGCAGTTCCCGGTCGACCGGGGAGCTGTTTTTT.

The chain employs TRBV25-1 and TRBJ1-4; D not certain. Germline V gene sequence: CDR1 MGHDK, CDR2 SYGVNS. The CDR3 has 16 amino acids. Trimming removed 4 bases at V and 0 bases at J, with 12 bases between. The CDR3 DNA reads TGTGCCAGCAGTGGGAGTATATCAGCAACTAATGAAAAACTGTTTTTT. It translates to CASSGSISATNEKLFF.

This clone has more than one count but fewer than ten. V gene TRBV6-6 combines with J gene TRBJ1-2, with TRBD1 matching over 10 bases. Germline V gene lookup returns CDR1 MNHNY and CDR2 SVGAGI (reference sequence). The V gene end was trimmed by 8 bases and the J gene end by 8 bases; junction bases not matched to a gene: 8. CDR3 length: 13 residues. This CDR3 is CASCEDRGYGYTF. DNA for the CDR3: TGTGCCAGCTGCGAGGACAGGGGGTACGGCTACACCTTC.

This chain uses TRBV10-3 with TRBJ1-2; D gene unclear. The CDR3 consists of 13 residues. Germline V gene data show CDR1 as ENHRY and CDR2 as SYGVKD. Trimming pared 1 base from V and 8 bases from J, leaving 11 bases between. CDR3 protein: CAISEFDPEGYTF. CDR3 sequence (DNA): TGTGCCATCAGTGAGTTTGACCCGGAGGGCTACACCTTC.

V is TRBV27 and J is TRBJ2-1; TRBD2 matches at 7 bases. The ends lost 6 bases at V and 5 bases at J; junction bases unmatched: 7. Germline V gene lookup returns CDR1 MNHEY and CDR2 SMNVEV (reference sequence). CDR3 size: 14 residues. The CDR3 loop is CASRGPAGHNEQFF. CDR3 nucleotide sequence: TGTGCCAGCAGAGGTCCAGCGGGGCACAATGAGCAGTTCTTC.

This clone was seen just once. The rearrangement uses TRBV13 and TRBJ1-1, with D maybe TRBD1 (5 bases). Germline V lookup: CDR1 PRHDT, CDR2 FYEKMQ (reference sequence). With 1 base removed from V and 0 bases from J, the gap between germline ends came to 9 bases. The CDR3 spans 15 residues. The chain's CDR3 is CASSLEGAMNTEAFF. For the CDR3, the DNA is TGTGCCAGCAGCTTAGAAGGGGCCATGAACACTGAAGCTTTCTTT.

This clone was detected only once. The V call is TRBV11-1, the J call TRBJ2-2; D is perhaps TRBD1 (6 bases). The V end lost 8 bases, the J end lost 3 bases, and 16 bases lay between the germline ends. In germline, CDR1 is SGHAT, CDR2 FQDESV (reference sequence). The CDR3 covers 15 residues. The CDR3 region is CASRMGHRDTGELFF. The CDR3 bases are TGTGCCAGCCGCATGGGACATAGGGACACCGGGGAGCTGTTTTTT.

CDR3 loop: CASSEGTDYGYTF. The CDR3 nucleotides read TGTGCCAGCAGTGAAGGGACAGATTATGGCTACACCTTC. The chain joins TRBV2 to TRBJ1-2; weak D call: TRBD1 (6 bases). V was shortened by 1 base and J by 5 bases, with 8 bases between the two germline ends. The CDR3 runs to 13 residues. In germline, CDR1 is SNHLY, CDR2 FYNNEI.

The chain combines TRBV6-5 with TRBJ2-3, with TRBD1 matching 8 bases. This CDR3 has 16 residues. The ends lost 0 bases at V and 11 bases at J; junction bases unmatched: 13. Germline CDR1 and CDR2: MNHEY and SVGAGI. This CDR3 is CASSYSAWTGTRWQYF. The CDR3 DNA sequence: TGTGCCAGCAGTTACTCTGCGTGGACAGGGACGAGATGGCAGTATTTT.

The J gene is TRBJ1-2, the V gene TRBV4-2; possibly TRBD1 for D (5 bases). The germline V and J ends were trimmed by 3 bases and 4 bases, with 21 bases remaining between them. The length of the CDR3 is 17 residues. In germline, CDR1 is LGHNA, CDR2 YNFKEQ. CDR3 DNA sequence: TGTGCCAGCAGCCATGGGGGGGACGCAGGGTTCTTCTATGGCTACACCTTC. Protein: CASSHGGDAGFFYGYTF.

The rearrangement links TRBV7-2 to TRBJ2-1; TRBD2 matches at 11 bases. Germline V gene lookup returns CDR1 SGHTA and CDR2 FQGNSA. V lost 1 base to trimming and J lost 9 bases; unmatched junction nucleotides: 5. The CDR3 loop spans 15 amino acids. DNA for the CDR3: TGTGCCAGCAGCTTAGGACTAGCGGGGCAAGGTGAGCAGTTCTTC. It specifies CASSLGLAGQGEQFF.

The chain uses TRBV5-5 and TRBJ1-1; 9 nucleotides align to TRBD1. V was pared by 5 bases and J by 2 bases, with 4 bases of the junction left unmatched. The V gene's germline CDR1 is SGHKS and CDR2 YYEKEE (reference sequence). The CDR3 has 14 residues. The CDR3 here is CASSRDRVNTEAFF. CDR3 in DNA: TGTGCCAGCAGTAGGGACAGGGTCAACACTGAAGCTTTCTTT.

The chain couples TRBV7-9 to TRBJ1-1; a possible D gene is TRBD1 (6 bases). V was cut by 1 base and J by 4 bases, with 7 bases left in between. The CDR3 is made up of 13 amino acids. The germline V gene encodes CDR1 SEHNR and CDR2 FQNEAQ (reference sequence). CDR3 protein: CASSLEGGTEAFF. The DNA for the CDR3 is TGTGCCAGCAGCTTAGAAGGGGGCACTGAAGCTTTCTTT. The full variable domain, with the rest looked up from reference TRBV7-9 and TRBJ1-1, is DTGVSQNPRHKITKRGQNVTFRCDPISEHNRLYWYRQTLGQGPEFLTYFQNEAQLEKSRLLSDRFSAERPKGSFSTLEIQRTEQGDSAMYLCASSLEGGTEAFFGQGTRLTVV.

This clone came up once. The J gene is TRBJ1-2, the V gene TRBV5-8; unclear D gene. The V gene lost 4 bases and the J gene lost 3 bases, with 7 bases spanning the gap. This CDR3 is built from 12 residues. CDR1 and CDR2 from the germline V gene are SGHTS and YDEGEE. The CDR3 DNA reads TGTGCCAGCAGCAAACAAGACTATGGCTACACCTTC. Translated: CASSKQDYGYTF.

The chain employs TRBV5-1 and TRBJ1-4; 9 nucleotides match TRBD1. This CDR3 contains 15 residues. Germline V CDR1 and CDR2: SGHRS, YFSETQ. With 3 bases clipped from V and 6 bases from J, the junction kept 6 bases outside the gene matches. The CDR3 DNA sequence: TGCGCCAGCAGCTGGGGACAGGGTGAGGATGAAAAACTGTTTTTT. Its translation is CASSWGQGEDEKLFF. The full variable domain, with the rest looked up from reference TRBV5-1 and TRBJ1-4, is KAGVTQTPRYLIKTRGQQVTLSCSPISGHRSVSWYQQTPGQGLQFLFEYFSETQRNKGNFPGRFSGRQFSNSRSEMNVSTLELGDSALYLCASSWGQGEDEKLFFGSGTQLSVL.

This chain links TRBV29-1 with TRBJ2-7; tentatively, D is TRBD2 (7 bases). The V end lost 4 bases, the J end lost 0 bases, and 13 bases lay between the germline ends. The CDR3 contains 14 residues. Germline V CDR1 and CDR2: SQVTM, ANQGSEA. CDR3 sequence reads: CSVVRGGPSYEQYF. The CDR3, as DNA: TGCAGCGTTGTGAGGGGGGGGCCCTCCTACGAGCAGTACTTC.

In this sample, this clone turned up once. The J gene is TRBJ2-5, the V gene TRBV6-5, with TRBD2 identical over 9 bases. Germline trimming cut 2 bases from V and 5 bases from J; bases unmatched to any gene: 6. The CDR3 is 15 residues long. Germline CDR1 MNHEY, CDR2 SVGAGI. Here the CDR3 reads CASSYGSSGVETQYF. The CDR3 DNA reads as TGTGCCAGCAGTTACGGCTCTAGCGGGGTGGAGACCCAGTACTTC.

The genes are TRBV6-6 and TRBJ1-6; 7 bases match TRBD1. CDR3 length equals 15 residues. Germline CDR1 is MNHNY and CDR2 is SVGAGI (reference sequence). J was trimmed by 7 bases and V by 7 bases; bases with no gene match: 10. The CDR3 reads CASNRDSAWNSPLHF. In nucleotides, the CDR3 is TGTGCCAGCAATCGGGACAGCGCCTGGAATTCACCCCTCCACTTT.

V is TRBV19 and J is TRBJ2-2, with 10 nucleotides matching TRBD1. Looked up from germline, CDR1 is LNHDA and CDR2 is SQIVND (reference sequence). The V segment lost 4 bases and the J segment 1 base; nucleotides outside the gene matches: 6. CDR3 length: 17 residues. CDR3 in amino acids: CASSTLTGGLNTGELFF. The CDR3 region has the DNA TGTGCCAGTAGTACTCTGACAGGGGGCTTGAACACCGGGGAGCTGTTTTTT.